These T cell receptor beta chains were read from a single sample in a study of T cell responses to AZD1222 COVID-19 vaccine. TCRdb's table, derived via immunoSEQ multiplex PCR, lists solely in-frame clones and lacks some. The data hold about 150,000 clones, with more than 90% observed a single time. The sequences come from peripheral blood, collected on day 0 of AZD1222 vaccination. Receptors originate from an adult in good health. CDR3s include the opening cysteine and the closing phenylalanine or tryptophan. D genes are given only for firm matches. For some rows the clone size is stated as once, few or many, or as a class when expanded; others skip it.

D gene: TRBD1
J gene: TRBJ2-3
clone size: once
V gene: TRBV6-2/TRBV6-3
CDR3 protein: CASSYPLTGAHSTDTQYF
CDR3 DNA: TGTGCCAGCAGTTACCCGCTGACAGGGGCCCATAGCACAGATACGCAGTATTTT

D gene: .
J gene: TRBJ1-2
clone size: .
V gene: TRBV5-1
CDR3 protein: CASSLEAAPYGYTF
CDR3 DNA: TGCGCCAGCAGCTTGGAGGCAGCCCCCTATGGCTACACCTTC

D gene: .
J gene: TRBJ1-6
clone size: .
V gene: TRBV7-9
CDR3 protein: CASSLAGTRGALHF
CDR3 DNA: TGTGCCAGCAGCTTAGCAGGGACCAGAGGGGCCCTCCACTTT

D gene: TRBD1
J gene: TRBJ1-5
clone size: .
V gene: TRBV9
CDR3 protein: CASSPRGGDNQPQHF
CDR3 DNA: TGTGCCAGCAGCCCTCGAGGGGGCGACAATCAGCCCCAGCATTTT

D gene: .
J gene: TRBJ1-2
clone size: .
V gene: TRBV12-3/TRBV12-4
CDR3 protein: CASTIRPANGYTF
CDR3 DNA: TGTGCCAGCACGATACGGCCAGCAAATGGCTACACCTTC

D gene: .
J gene: TRBJ2-7
clone size: .
V gene: TRBV30
CDR3 protein: CAWGDRAYEQYF
CDR3 DNA: TGTGCCTGGGGTGATAGGGCCTACGAGCAGTACTTC

D gene: .
J gene: TRBJ1-1
clone size: .
V gene: TRBV28
CDR3 protein: CASSLLGVNTEAFF
CDR3 DNA: TGTGCCAGCAGTTTATTGGGCGTAAACACTGAAGCTTTCTTT

D gene: .
J gene: TRBJ2-1
clone size: once
V gene: TRBV6-5
CDR3 protein: CASKTWDPYNEQFF
CDR3 DNA: TGTGCCAGCAAAACTTGGGACCCATACAATGAGCAGTTCTTC

D gene: .
J gene: TRBJ2-5
clone size: .
V gene: TRBV13
CDR3 protein: CASSLRSGGQETQYF
CDR3 DNA: TGTGCCAGCAGCTTAAGATCCGGGGGCCAAGAGACCCAGTACTTC

D gene: .
J gene: TRBJ2-1
clone size: .
V gene: TRBV19
CDR3 protein: CASSISGDHNEQFF
CDR3 DNA: TGTGCCAGTAGTATAAGCGGAGACCACAATGAGCAGTTCTTC

D gene: .
J gene: TRBJ2-5
clone size: .
V gene: TRBV2
CDR3 protein: CASSGGLGETQYF
CDR3 DNA: TGTGCCAGCAGCGGGGGCCTTGGGGAGACCCAGTACTTC

D gene: .
J gene: TRBJ2-2
clone size: .
V gene: TRBV30
CDR3 protein: CAWSPGVAGPGELFF
CDR3 DNA: TGTGCCTGGAGCCCAGGGGTAGCAGGCCCCGGGGAGCTGTTTTTT

D gene: TRBD1
J gene: TRBJ2-7
clone size: .
V gene: TRBV27
CDR3 protein: CASSRQGGTYEQYF
CDR3 DNA: TGTGCCAGCTCCCGACAGGGGGGAACCTACGAGCAGTACTTC

D gene: .
J gene: TRBJ2-7
clone size: .
V gene: TRBV9
CDR3 protein: CASSPAGYFYEQYF
CDR3 DNA: TGTGCCAGCAGCCCTGCGGGGTATTTCTACGAGCAGTACTTC

D gene: .
J gene: TRBJ1-2
clone size: .
V gene: TRBV10-3
CDR3 protein: CAISESGGGIYGYTF
CDR3 DNA: TGTGCCATCAGTGAGTCTGGGGGGGGTATCTATGGCTACACCTTC

D gene: .
J gene: TRBJ2-7
clone size: .
V gene: TRBV19
CDR3 protein: CASSIISGSPYEQYF
CDR3 DNA: TGTGCCAGTAGTATCATCTCCGGGTCACCCTACGAGCAGTACTTC

D gene: .
J gene: TRBJ1-1
clone size: .
V gene: TRBV21-1
CDR3 protein: CAIGGRPNTEAFF
CDR3 DNA: TGTGCCATCGGGGGCAGGCCAAACACTGAAGCTTTCTTT

D gene: TRBD1
J gene: TRBJ1-6
clone size: .
V gene: TRBV7-2
CDR3 protein: CASSLPPGQGDSPLHF
CDR3 DNA: TGTGCCAGCAGCTTGCCCCCGGGACAGGGGGATTCACCCCTCCACTTT

D gene: TRBD1
J gene: TRBJ1-1
clone size: .
V gene: TRBV7-9
CDR3 protein: CASSPLLGRGDYTEAFF
CDR3 DNA: TGTGCCAGCAGCCCTCTTCTGGGCAGGGGGGATTATACTGAAGCTTTCTTT

D gene: .
J gene: TRBJ2-3
clone size: .
V gene: TRBV9
CDR3 protein: CASSVENGNTDTQYF
CDR3 DNA: TGTGCCAGCAGCGTAGAGAACGGGAACACAGATACGCAGTATTTT

D gene: .
J gene: TRBJ1-1
clone size: once
V gene: TRBV24-1
CDR3 protein: CATSDAHGGPRTEAFF
CDR3 DNA: TGTGCCACCAGTGACGCCCACGGGGGGCCGCGCACTGAAGCTTTCTTT

D gene: TRBD1
J gene: TRBJ2-1
clone size: .
V gene: TRBV9
CDR3 protein: CASNKNDRDYNEQFF
CDR3 DNA: TGTGCCAGCAACAAAAACGACAGGGACTACAATGAGCAGTTCTTC

D gene: .
J gene: TRBJ2-7
clone size: .
V gene: TRBV7-9
CDR3 protein: CASSSGQSPYEQYF
CDR3 DNA: TGTGCCAGCAGCTCCGGACAGAGTCCTTACGAGCAGTACTTC

D gene: .
J gene: TRBJ2-6
clone size: .
V gene: TRBV28
CDR3 protein: CASKMGFFSGANVLTF
CDR3 DNA: TGTGCCAGCAAAATGGGATTCTTCTCTGGGGCCAACGTCCTGACTTTC

D gene: .
J gene: TRBJ1-2
clone size: .
V gene: TRBV5-1
CDR3 protein: CASSSQGTAYGYTF
CDR3 DNA: TGCGCCAGCAGCTCTCAGGGGACGGCCTATGGCTACACCTTC

D gene: .
J gene: TRBJ2-7
clone size: .
V gene: TRBV5-1
CDR3 protein: CASSLELRSEQYF
CDR3 DNA: TGCGCCAGCAGCTTGGAATTAAGGAGCGAGCAGTACTTC

D gene: TRBD1
J gene: TRBJ2-7
clone size: .
V gene: TRBV28
CDR3 protein: CASSKGGADEQYF
CDR3 DNA: TGTGCCAGCAGTAAAGGGGGCGCGGACGAGCAGTACTTC

D gene: .
J gene: TRBJ2-7
clone size: .
V gene: TRBV13
CDR3 protein: CASSLWDGLSYEQYF
CDR3 DNA: TGTGCCAGCAGCCTTTGGGACGGACTCTCCTACGAGCAGTACTTC

D gene: .
J gene: TRBJ1-2
clone size: .
V gene: TRBV30
CDR3 protein: CAWSVSNYGYTF
CDR3 DNA: TGTGCCTGGAGTGTAAGCAACTATGGCTACACCTTC

D gene: .
J gene: TRBJ1-3
clone size: .
V gene: TRBV11-2
CDR3 protein: CASSLTGRSSGNTIYF
CDR3 DNA: TGTGCCAGCAGCTTAACGGGACGGTCCTCTGGAAACACCATATATTTT

D gene: .
J gene: TRBJ2-2
clone size: .
V gene: TRBV4-3
CDR3 protein: CASSQVPVGAGELFF
CDR3 DNA: TGCGCCAGCAGCCAAGTTCCGGTCGGCGCCGGGGAGCTGTTTTTT

D gene: .
J gene: TRBJ1-6
clone size: .
V gene: TRBV10-3
CDR3 protein: CAIRGPGQSSPLHF
CDR3 DNA: TGTGCCATCAGAGGGCCGGGACAATCATCACCCCTCCACTTT

D gene: .
J gene: TRBJ1-4
clone size: once
V gene: TRBV5-5
CDR3 protein: CASTLVGGYEKLFF
CDR3 DNA: TGTGCCAGCACCCTGGTGGGGGGATACGAAAAACTGTTTTTT

D gene: TRBD1
J gene: TRBJ2-7
clone size: .
V gene: TRBV27
CDR3 protein: CASSLTTGASPYEQYF
CDR3 DNA: TGTGCCAGCAGTTTAACGACAGGGGCTTCCCCCTACGAGCAGTACTTC

D gene: .
J gene: TRBJ1-2
clone size: .
V gene: TRBV28
CDR3 protein: CASSYDLISYGYTF
CDR3 DNA: TGTGCCAGCAGTTATGACCTAATTAGCTATGGCTACACCTTC

D gene: .
J gene: TRBJ2-5
clone size: .
V gene: TRBV5-5
CDR3 protein: CASSLAFETQYF
CDR3 DNA: TGTGCCAGCAGCTTGGCTTTCGAGACCCAGTACTTC

D gene: TRBD1
J gene: TRBJ1-4
clone size: .
V gene: TRBV7-8
CDR3 protein: CASSLEDRVLEKLFF
CDR3 DNA: TGTGCCAGCAGCTTAGAGGACAGGGTCCTGGAAAAACTGTTTTTT

D gene: .
J gene: TRBJ2-2
clone size: .
V gene: TRBV18
CDR3 protein: CASSIQGELFF
CDR3 DNA: TGTGCCAGCTCTATTCAGGGGGAGCTGTTTTTT